The source of this TCR beta chain is a study of blood T cell repertoires in COVID-19. At the level of the study: Sample material is recorded as cDNA or gDNA derived from T cells, B-cell-depleted T cells, or PBMCs.

Authors' methods: Counts of nucleated cells, estimated from reference gene primer amplification, were obtained. Here immunoSEQ multiplex PCR was the method, and the copy in TCRdb shows in-frame clones only, minus some. V, J and clone size derive from that table, while D and trimming were established from the DNA sequence. The sample lists approximately 280,000 clones; 70% to 90% were seen once. There are 15 residues in the CDR3. With 2 bases removed from V and 7 bases from J, the gap between germline ends came to 15 bases. Germline CDR1 LGHDT, CDR2 YNNKEL (reference sequence). Material for sequencing was peripheral blood. The sequence was collected from a woman aged 60 to 75 with acute or convalescent COVID-19. V gene TRBV3-1 (or the pseudogene TRBV3-2) combines with J gene TRBJ2-1; D is undetermined. The CDR3 is CASSQKIFTANEQFF. In DNA form, the CDR3 reads TGTGCCAGCAGCCAAAAAATATTTACCGCGAATGAGCAGTTCTTC.